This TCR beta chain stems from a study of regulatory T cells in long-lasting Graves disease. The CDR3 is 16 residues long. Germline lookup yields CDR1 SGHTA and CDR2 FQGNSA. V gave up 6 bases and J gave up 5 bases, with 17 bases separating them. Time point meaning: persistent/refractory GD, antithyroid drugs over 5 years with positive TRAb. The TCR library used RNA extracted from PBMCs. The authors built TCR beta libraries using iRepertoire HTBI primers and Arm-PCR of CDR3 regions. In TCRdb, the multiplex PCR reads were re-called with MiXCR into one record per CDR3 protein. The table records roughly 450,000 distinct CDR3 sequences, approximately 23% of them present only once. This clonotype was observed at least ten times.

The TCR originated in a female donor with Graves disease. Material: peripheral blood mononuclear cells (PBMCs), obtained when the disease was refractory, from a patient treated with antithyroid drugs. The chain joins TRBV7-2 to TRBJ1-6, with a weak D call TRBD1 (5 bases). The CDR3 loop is CASSIRLTVDNSPLHF. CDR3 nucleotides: TGTGCCAGCAGTATACGCTTGACAGTCGATAATTCACCCCTCCACTTT.